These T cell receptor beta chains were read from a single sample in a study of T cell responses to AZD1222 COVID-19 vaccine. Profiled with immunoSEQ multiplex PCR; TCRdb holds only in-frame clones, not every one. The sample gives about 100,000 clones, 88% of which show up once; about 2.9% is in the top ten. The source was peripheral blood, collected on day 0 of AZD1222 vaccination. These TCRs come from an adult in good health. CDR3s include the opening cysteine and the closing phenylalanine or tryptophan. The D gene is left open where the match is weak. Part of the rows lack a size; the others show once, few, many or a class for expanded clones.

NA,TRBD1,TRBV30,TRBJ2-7,CACPSRGSTYEQYF,TGTGCCTGCCCCTCCAGGGGGTCAACCTACGAGCAGTACTTC
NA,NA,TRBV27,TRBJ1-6,CASSLSWGSPLHF,TGTGCCAGCAGTTTAAGCTGGGGATCACCCCTCCACTTT
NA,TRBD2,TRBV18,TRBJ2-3,CASSLTSGGTDTQYF,TGTGCCAGCTCACTGACTAGCGGGGGCACAGATACGCAGTATTTT
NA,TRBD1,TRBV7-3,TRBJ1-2,CASSLGQGIDGYTF,TGTGCCAGCAGCTTAGGACAGGGTATCGATGGCTACACCTTC
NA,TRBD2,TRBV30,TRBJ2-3,CAWSLPLAGEIDTQYF,TGTGCCTGGAGTCTACCCCTAGCGGGAGAAATAGATACGCAGTATTTT
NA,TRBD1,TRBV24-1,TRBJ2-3,CATSEGDSYAGDTQYF,TGTGCCACCAGTGAAGGGGACAGTTATGCAGGGGATACGCAGTATTTT
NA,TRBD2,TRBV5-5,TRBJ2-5,CASSSSGIGSAETQYF,TGTGCCAGCAGCTCTAGCGGGATAGGGTCGGCAGAGACCCAGTACTTC
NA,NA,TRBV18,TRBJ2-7,CASSPTGYEQYF,TGTGCCAGCTCACCAACGGGATACGAGCAGTACTTC
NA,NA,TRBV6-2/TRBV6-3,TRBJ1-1,CASTYTRTFEAFF,TGTGCCAGCACTTACACCCGGACATTTGAAGCTTTCTTT
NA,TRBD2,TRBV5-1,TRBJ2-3,CASSLGGRTDTQYF,TGCGCCAGCAGCTTGGGCGGGAGGACAGATACGCAGTATTTT
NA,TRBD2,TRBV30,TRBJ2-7,CAWSDLRGLAGGPDEQYF,TGTGCCTGGAGTGACCTTCGAGGGCTAGCGGGAGGGCCCGACGAGCAGTACTTC
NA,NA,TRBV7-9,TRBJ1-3,CASSSQLGKGISGNTIYF,TGTGCCAGCAGCTCCCAGCTGGGAAAGGGAATTTCTGGAAACACCATATATTTT
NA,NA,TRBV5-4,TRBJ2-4,CASSAGQAGIQYF,TGTGCCAGCAGCGCCGGGCAGGCGGGCATTCAGTACTTC
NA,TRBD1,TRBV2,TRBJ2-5,CASSERGLETQYF,TGTGCCAGCAGTGAAAGGGGGCTAGAGACCCAGTACTTC
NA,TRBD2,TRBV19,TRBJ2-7,CASSISSGRASQYF,TGTGCCAGTAGTATATCTAGCGGGAGGGCCTCCCAGTACTTC
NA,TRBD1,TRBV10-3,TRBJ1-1,CAIRDRGLNTEAFF,TGTGCCATCAGGGACAGGGGGCTGAACACTGAAGCTTTCTTT
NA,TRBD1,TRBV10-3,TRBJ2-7,CASAGGATYEQYF,TGTGCCTCAGCAGGGGGTGCCACCTACGAGCAGTACTTC
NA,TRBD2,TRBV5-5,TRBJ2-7,CASSLVLSGSVSYEQYF,TGTGCCAGCAGCTTGGTTCTAAGCGGGAGTGTCTCCTACGAGCAGTACTTC
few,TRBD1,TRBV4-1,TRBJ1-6,CASSQESRGPSPLHF,TGCGCCAGCAGCCAAGAGAGCAGGGGGCCATCACCCCTCCACTTT
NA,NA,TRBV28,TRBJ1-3,CASSLDPDSGNTIYF,TGTGCCAGCAGTTTAGATCCAGACTCTGGAAACACCATATATTTT
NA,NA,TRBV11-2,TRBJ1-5,CASSLGAADQPQHF,TGTGCCAGCAGCTTAGGAGCCGCAGATCAGCCCCAGCATTTT
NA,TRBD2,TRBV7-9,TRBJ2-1,CASGYSGRSYNEQFF,TGTGCCAGCGGGTATAGCGGGAGGTCCTACAATGAGCAGTTCTTC